This T cell receptor beta chain was sequenced in a study of vaccination effects on CD4 cells after COVID-19. The authors isolated CD4+ T cells after less than eleven days of culture. Comment on this clone: The antigen is not known.

Sequencing was performed with immunoSEQ multiplex PCR; in TCRdb, only in-frame clones are kept and a portion is missing. The table includes almost 40,000 clones, more than 75% detected once. Trimming took off 6 bases at V and 0 bases at J, with 7 bases between the two ends. Per the germline V gene, CDR1 is MNHEY and CDR2 is SMNVEV (reference sequence). The CDR3 is 13 residues long. The origin of this receptor is a human donor who received a COVID-19 vaccine. Sequenced here: CD4+ T cells from PBMCs cultured without peptide, sampled before COVID-19 vaccination. The genes are TRBV27 and TRBJ2-3; D is uncertain. The CDR3 protein is CASRRGSTDTQYF. The CDR3 DNA reads as TGTGCCAGCAGAAGAGGAAGCACAGATACGCAGTATTTT.